The rows below give T cell receptor beta chains drawn from one sample of a study of cytomegalovirus exposure and HLA in healthy donors. This table comes from immunoSEQ multiplex PCR, and its TCRdb copy is limited to in-frame clones, with some not included. The sample has fewer than 150,000 clones; about 66% are singletons. Sequenced input: PBMCs. Receptors originate from a human donor in good health. Each CDR3 is given without its conserved first and last residue. Each record gives: V gene, CDR3 protein.

TRBV11-2 | ASRAVANYGYT
TRBV27 | ASSLSSGSSYNEQF
TRBV5-1 | ASSGIPLSGYNEQF
TRBV29-1 | SVGTGTRRSEQY
TRBV11-2 | ASSFGLADNEQF
TRBV19 | ASSINSGRAYNEQF
TRBV7-2 | ASSPRGGYLPNQPQH
TRBV14 | ASSPIGAGNTIY
TRBV6-1 | ASSETDEQF
TRBV28 | ASSLSGVTDTQY
TRBV10-3 | ATRQGPPGEQY
TRBV7-8 | ASRPLGAGGRNEQY
TRBV6-5 | ASRLAVYNEQF
TRBV11-2 | ASSSIQGVGDTQY
TRBV5-1 | ASSLTSRERYNEQF
TRBV11-2 | ASRRIQGQNTEAF
TRBV15 | ATSRKGLAGLLTGANVLT
TRBV4-1 | ASSHPGPGEQF
TRBV11-1 | ASSPRTGEGETQY
TRBV27 | ASSLEYSYEQY
TRBV28 | ASSLPTSASGEQY
TRBV9 | ASSVVGSGADTQY
TRBV29-1 | SVVVGDRSYNEQF
TRBV9 | ASSGGQVAQPQH
TRBV27 | ASSSGTGFEAF
TRBV11-2 | ASSLADRIEAF
TRBV6-5 | ASGPPSTEAF
TRBV2 | ASSARGNRETQY
TRBV6-5 | ASSYGSTEAF